This paragraph reports one TCR beta chain. The data were taken from a study of cytomegalovirus exposure and HLA in healthy donors. Study-wide context: Some 85 million unique TCRs, all from HLA-typed donors, were included in an early release of the data.

The PCR had 60 Vbeta and 13 Jbeta primers. The method was immunoSEQ multiplex PCR; TCRdb's version includes in-frame clones alone and lacks a portion of them. The sample includes about 120,000 clones, about 59% of them seen just once. V was pared by 1 base and J by 1 base, with 15 bases between. CDR3 length: 17 residues. The germline gives CDR1 SGDLS, CDR2 YYNGEE. The sample consisted of PBMCs. This chain links TRBV9 with TRBJ2-1, with unresolved D. This TCR was recovered from a woman in her thirties or forties in good health and CMV-seropositive. This CDR3 is CASSVTRSSISYNEQFF. The CDR3 nucleotides are TGTGCCAGCAGCGTAACCCGGTCCTCGATTTCCTACAATGAGCAGTTCTTC. The full variable domain, its missing parts supplied by reference TRBV9 and TRBJ2-1, is DSGVTQTPKHLITATGQRVTLRCSPRSGDLSVYWYQQSLDQGLQFLIQYYNGEERAKGNILERFSAQQFPDLHSELNLSSLELGDSALYFCASSVTRSSISYNEQFFGPGTRLTVL.